Included here is one TCR beta chain sequence, with context. The antigen remains unidentified. These data come from a study of cytomegalovirus exposure and HLA in healthy donors. Study-level points and caveats: Cytomegalovirus association was listed for approximately 160 TCR beta chains.

CDR1 is LGHNA, CDR2 YSLEER, per germline. Trimming stripped 0 bases from V and 11 bases from J, with 21 bases between. The CDR3 is made up of 16 amino acids. In the PCR, 60 Vbeta and 13 Jbeta primers were used. The method was immunoSEQ multiplex PCR; TCRdb's version includes in-frame clones alone and lacks a portion of them. Counted here are 110,000 to 150,000 clones, roughly 74% occurring once; the ten biggest clones make up around 3.2%. This TCR was recovered from a man between 35 and 55 years old in good health and CMV-seronegative. Sequenced material: PBMCs. The V gene is TRBV4-3, the J gene TRBJ2-3, with D possibly matching TRBD2 (6 bases). The CDR3 loop reads CASSQDRVLGRGGQYF. In DNA form, the CDR3 reads TGCGCCAGCAGCCAAGATCGAGTGCTCGGGAGAGGAGGGCAGTATTTT.